A selection of T cell receptor beta chains follows, all from one sample in a study of T cell repertoires in cytomegalovirus infection. Their antigens remain unidentified. TCRdb re-called the reads through MiXCR, storing one row per CDR3 protein. The profile shows roughly 800,000 distinct CDR3 sequences, about 28% of them singletons. Source: cultured CD8+ T cells from PBMCs, taken from culture after CMV antigen stimulation. These receptor sequences come from a human donor in good health (CMV status not recorded). Some clones in this sample may be carry-over from other donors' samples. Each CDR3 is given with its conserved first and last residue. The D gene is left open where the match is weak.

j_gene: TRBJ2-5; d_gene: .; len: 14; v_gene: TRBV7-9; CDR3aa: CASSLIRGPETQYF
j_gene: TRBJ1-2; d_gene: .; len: 15; v_gene: TRBV7-9; CDR3aa: CASSRLPGQGPSYTF
j_gene: TRBJ2-1; d_gene: .; len: 13; v_gene: TRBV7-2; CDR3aa: CASSPPGVNEQFF
j_gene: TRBJ2-1; d_gene: TRBD1; len: 15; v_gene: TRBV9; CDR3aa: CASSLGRDRGPEQFF
j_gene: TRBJ2-7; d_gene: .; len: 12; v_gene: TRBV19; CDR3aa: CASSIPLGEQYF
j_gene: TRBJ2-3; d_gene: .; len: 16; v_gene: TRBV15; CDR3aa: CATSRKGISSTDTQYF
j_gene: TRBJ2-1; d_gene: .; len: 11; v_gene: TRBV7-9; CDR3aa: CACRADNEQFF
j_gene: TRBJ1-2; d_gene: .; len: 16; v_gene: TRBV12-3/TRBV12-4; CDR3aa: CASSFNLPPRTYGYTF
j_gene: TRBJ2-3; d_gene: .; len: 18; v_gene: TRBV7-6; CDR3aa: CASSFNLLHGGIGDTQYF
j_gene: TRBJ2-1; d_gene: .; len: 15; v_gene: TRBV10-2; CDR3aa: CASTSQSSTYNEQFF
j_gene: TRBJ2-3; d_gene: .; len: 12; v_gene: TRBV12-5; CDR3aa: CASGLVGSTQYF
j_gene: TRBJ2-1; d_gene: TRBD2; len: 18; v_gene: TRBV6-5; CDR3aa: CASSLGLAGPSSYNEQFF
j_gene: TRBJ2-5; d_gene: TRBD1; len: 17; v_gene: TRBV4-3; CDR3aa: CASSQAARTGGQETQYF
j_gene: TRBJ2-5; d_gene: TRBD2; len: 13; v_gene: TRBV7-6; CDR3aa: CASGGSVLKTQYF
j_gene: TRBJ1-1; d_gene: .; len: 14; v_gene: TRBV10-2; CDR3aa: CASSGTDTNTEAFF
j_gene: TRBJ2-5; d_gene: .; len: 14; v_gene: TRBV7-2; CDR3aa: CASSQRLEHGTQYF
j_gene: TRBJ1-5; d_gene: TRBD1; len: 14; v_gene: TRBV7-6; CDR3aa: CASSLIQGNQPQHF
j_gene: TRBJ1-1; d_gene: .; len: 16; v_gene: TRBV29-1; CDR3aa: CSVRGNPFNPNTEAFF
j_gene: TRBJ1-2; d_gene: .; len: 15; v_gene: TRBV6-2/TRBV6-3; CDR3aa: CASGGAVGVSYGYTF
j_gene: TRBJ2-7; d_gene: .; len: 16; v_gene: TRBV28; CDR3aa: CASSLAHGQGSYEQYF